This entry describes one TCR beta chain. This entry comes from a study of PD-L1 blockade in urothelial cancer. Study-wide context: Male sex and bladder-origin urothelial cancer characterized about 85% of the 29 patients. Prior chemotherapy ranged from 0 to 3 regimens per patient.

Time point of the sample: peripheral blood 6 weeks after treatment start. Pretreatment and on-treatment samples were taken, numbering 1 to 8 per patient. The CDR3 consists of 13 residues. CDR1 is SGHDT, CDR2 YYEEEE, per germline. The trim removed 3 bases at V and 3 bases at J, leaving 3 bases unmatched. This table comes from immunoSEQ multiplex PCR, and its TCRdb copy is limited to in-frame clones, with some not included. This sample has around 50,000 clones; around 85% occur once, and the top ten carry approximately 1.8%. The TCR comes from a man aged 45-65 years with urothelial cancer. The rearrangement uses TRBV5-6 and TRBJ2-7; TRBD1 agrees at 7 bases. This sample comprised PBMCs, obtained around atezolizumab (anti-PD-L1) treatment. The DNA of the CDR3 is TGTGCCAGCAGCTATGGACAGGACTACGAGCAGTACTTC. This sequence encodes CASSYGQDYEQYF.